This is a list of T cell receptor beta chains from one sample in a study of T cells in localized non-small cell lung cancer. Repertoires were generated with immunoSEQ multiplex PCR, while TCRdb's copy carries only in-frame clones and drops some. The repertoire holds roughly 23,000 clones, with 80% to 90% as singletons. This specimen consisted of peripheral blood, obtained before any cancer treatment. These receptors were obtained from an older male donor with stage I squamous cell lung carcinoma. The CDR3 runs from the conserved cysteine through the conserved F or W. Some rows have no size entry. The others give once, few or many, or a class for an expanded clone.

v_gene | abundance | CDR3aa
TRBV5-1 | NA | CASSLILGYEQYF
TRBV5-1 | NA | CASSRGTGGNQPQHF
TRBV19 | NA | CASSGLYGNQPQHF
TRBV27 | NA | CASSFLYDQPQHF
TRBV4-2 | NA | CASSQDSGTSVAGELFF
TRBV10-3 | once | CAISGPDDRDTGNTIYF
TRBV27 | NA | CASSLVGRGDEKLFF
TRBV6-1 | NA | CASSENPSGGPYGYTF
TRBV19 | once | CASSYSGTSVSSDTQYF
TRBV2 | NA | CASSGQGVSNEKLFF
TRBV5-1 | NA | CASSLVLGLEGNEQFF
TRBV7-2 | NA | CASSGRYNTEAFF
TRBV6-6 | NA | CASSYTPGTSDSPLHF
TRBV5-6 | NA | CASSLGRVGEAFF
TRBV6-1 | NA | CASSLTDSTEAFF
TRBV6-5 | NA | CASGFLTGGSPSVLTF
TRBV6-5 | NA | CASSYRQGSHTIYF
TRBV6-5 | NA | CASRLTGGRVGYTF
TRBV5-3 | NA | CARSLRLGTSGYNEQFF
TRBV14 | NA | CASSPGHLRTYF
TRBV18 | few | CASSLTGGAGSPLHF
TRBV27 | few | CASSPLGRTSGETQYF
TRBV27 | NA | CASSGDLGPLHF
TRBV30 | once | CAWSVRSGGDTQYF
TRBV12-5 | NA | CASGLVLGTAPSNQPQHF
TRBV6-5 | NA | CASSSQGGGNEQFF
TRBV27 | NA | CASSRFEGITGELFF
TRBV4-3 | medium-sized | CAANQATGDQETQYF
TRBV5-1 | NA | CASSLEPGLDTGELFF
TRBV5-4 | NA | CASSLAGRDNYNEQFF
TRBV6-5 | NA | CASSPRGQGQPQHF
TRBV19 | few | CASSFQGAIQPQHF
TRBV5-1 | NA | CASRILAGAGRSSYNEQFF
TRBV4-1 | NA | CASSQIVRGGSYNEQFF
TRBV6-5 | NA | CASSSLGTSLSYEQYF
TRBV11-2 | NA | CASSLVAPYYGYTF
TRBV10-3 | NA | CAISGTVGGQETQYF
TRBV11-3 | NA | CASSFGRAFNTGELFF
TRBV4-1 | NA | CASSQKDRELFF
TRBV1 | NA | CTSSQIWLIKNIQYF
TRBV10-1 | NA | CASSEPSRDTQYF
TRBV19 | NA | CASNDGGDYEQYF
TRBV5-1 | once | CASSPDGRVTGELFF
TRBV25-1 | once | CASSPFRAGADSPLHF
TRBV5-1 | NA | CASSRSGTFHSGNTIYF
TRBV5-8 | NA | CASSHGGLRSGANVLTF
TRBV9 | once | CASSPSGTVGAHTIYF
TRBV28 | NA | CASSIDTGRNYGYTF
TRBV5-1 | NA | CASSPRAGQGNTGELFF
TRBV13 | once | CASSFRGRENEKLFF
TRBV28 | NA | CASSLFPGQARPVF
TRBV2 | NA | CASSEAAGKQPQHF
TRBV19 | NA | CASSPLRSGAYNEQFF
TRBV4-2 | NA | CASSQASSGSGEKLFF
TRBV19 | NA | CASSIVGTGFSYEQYF
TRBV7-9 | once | CASSPPAQGRNSPLHF
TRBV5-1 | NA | CASSDHGQGNYGYTF
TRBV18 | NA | CASSPQRDRVTTQYF
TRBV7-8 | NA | CASSHDRDWGYTF